The 15 T cell receptor beta chains in this list originate from one sample, sequenced in a study of blood T cell repertoires in COVID-19. Sequencing was performed with immunoSEQ multiplex PCR; in TCRdb, only in-frame clones are kept and a portion is missing. The sample comprises some 87,000 clones, approximately 92% of which are singletons, and roughly 6.4% rests with the top ten. Specimen: peripheral blood. These receptors came from a woman between 55 and 75 years old with active COVID-19.

The chain links TRBV6-6 to TRBJ1-5, with 7 bases lining up with TRBD1. J gave up 6 bases and V 5 bases, and 4 bases lay outside the gene matches. The CDR3 runs 13 residues. Germline lookup yields CDR1 MNHNY and CDR2 SVGAGI (reference sequence). Written as DNA, the CDR3 is TGTGCCAGCAGTAAGACAGGGCTTCAGCCCCAGCATTTT. Protein sequence: CASSKTGLQPQHF.

This sequence joins TRBV19 and TRBJ2-2; 11 bases fit TRBD2. The CDR3 sequence is 15 residues long. Germline assignment: CDR1 LNHDA and CDR2 SQIVND (reference sequence). Trimming removed 9 bases from V and 4 bases from J; junction bases left unmatched: 7. The DNA for the CDR3 is TGTGCCAGCTATAGCGGGAGGGCCAGCACCGGGGAGCTGTTTTTT. Protein sequence: CASYSGRASTGELFF.

V and J are TRBV10-3 and TRBJ2-5; 10 bases fit TRBD2. CDR3 length: 15 amino acids. Trimming cost V 10 bases and J 5 bases; bases outside gene matches: 13. Germline V gene sequence: CDR1 ENHRY, CDR2 SYGVKD. The CDR3 reads CATGTSSGRMETQYF. The CDR3, as DNA: TGTGCCACCGGAACCTCTAGCGGGAGAATGGAGACCCAGTACTTC.

The chain couples TRBV4-3 to TRBJ1-3; tentatively, D is TRBD1 (5 bases). Germline values: CDR1 LGHNA, CDR2 YSLEER. Trimming stripped 0 bases from V and 0 bases from J, with 12 bases between. CDR3 size: 17 residues. CDR3 bases: TGCGCCAGCAGCCAAGAACCGCAGGGAATCTCTGGAAACACCATATATTTT. Protein sequence: CASSQEPQGISGNTIYF.

Written as DNA, the CDR3 is TGTGCCAGCAGTGAACAGGGTACCTATGGCTACACCTTC. Translation: CASSEQGTYGYTF. The rearrangement uses TRBV6-1 and TRBJ1-2, with a possible D match to TRBD1 (5 bases). Germline lookup yields CDR1 MNHNS and CDR2 SASEGT. The CDR3 loop spans 13 amino acids. V was clipped by 2 bases and J by 4 bases, with 8 bases between them.

The chain has TRBV11-2 and TRBJ2-7; D not certain. CDR3 length equals 14 residues. The V gene's germline CDR1 is SGHAT and CDR2 FQNNGV. Trimming removed 1 base from V and 1 base from J, with 8 bases in between. The CDR3 is CASSLGYKSYEQYF. The DNA of the CDR3 is TGTGCCAGCAGCTTAGGTTACAAGTCCTACGAGCAGTACTTC.

This sequence joins TRBV19 and TRBJ1-2; D gene unclear. The CDR3 sequence is 15 residues long. CDR1 LNHDA and CDR2 SQIVND come from the germline V gene (reference sequence). V dropped 4 bases and J dropped 5 bases, with 17 bases sitting between them. CDR3 amino acids: CASSTRGVSSYGYTF. The CDR3 DNA is TGTGCCAGTAGTACCCGCGGAGTCTCCTCTTATGGCTACACCTTC.

The chain links TRBV2 to TRBJ2-2; TRBD1 matches at 7 bases. Germline CDR1 SNHLY, CDR2 FYNNEI. With 6 bases clipped from V and 7 bases from J, the junction kept 8 bases outside the gene matches. The CDR3 loop spans 14 amino acids. The CDR3 reads CASSGRQGSGELFF. CDR3 bases: TGTGCCAGCAGCGGAAGACAGGGCAGCGGGGAGCTGTTTTTT.

This clone was observed a handful of times. The V gene is TRBV6-1, the J gene TRBJ2-3, with D perhaps matching TRBD1 (5 bases). The V and J ends lost 3 bases and 2 bases respectively, with 18 bases between them. This CDR3 region has 17 residues. Germline V lookup: CDR1 MNHNS, CDR2 SASEGT. The CDR3 bases are TGTGCCAGCAGTGACCTCGGGCAGGGTAGTACCACAGATACGCAGTATTTT. Translation: CASSDLGQGSTTDTQYF.

The chain couples TRBV9 to TRBJ2-3, with 7 nucleotides matching TRBD2. This CDR3 comprises 15 residues. Germline V gives CDR1 SGDLS, CDR2 YYNGEE. The trim removed 2 bases at V and 1 base at J, leaving 4 bases unmatched. This chain's CDR3 is CASSVGLRGTDTQYF. For the CDR3, the DNA is TGTGCCAGCAGCGTGGGACTAAGAGGCACAGATACGCAGTATTTT.

V and J are TRBV6-5 and TRBJ2-3; unclear D gene. Germline V gene data show CDR1 as MNHEY and CDR2 as SVGAGI. V lost 6 bases and J 0 bases, leaving 4 bases between the germline ends. This CDR3 region has 12 residues. DNA of the CDR3: TGTGCCAGCAGCCTGAGCACAGATACGCAGTATTTT. It codes for CASSLSTDTQYF.

A single count supports this clone. The V gene is TRBV27, the J gene TRBJ1-6; D unresolved. Germline CDR1 is MNHEY and CDR2 is SMNVEV (reference sequence). V was clipped by 3 bases and J by 14 bases, with 11 bases between them. The CDR3 length is 12 residues. CDR3 residues: CASSFPSGALHF. As DNA, the CDR3 is TGTGCCAGCAGTTTCCCCTCCGGGGCCCTCCACTTT.

The chain links TRBV4-3 to TRBJ1-3; D gene uncertain. From germline, CDR1 is LGHNA and CDR2 YSLEER. V lost 4 bases and J 0 bases, leaving 13 bases between the germline ends. The CDR3 is made up of 16 amino acids. DNA for the CDR3: TGCGCCAGCAGCCCAAAAAGCCGGAGCTCTGGAAACACCATATATTTT. Translated: CASSPKSRSSGNTIYF.

The chain recombines TRBV7-2 with TRBJ2-6; TRBD2 aligns across 12 bases. The CDR3 extends over 18 amino acids. After removal of 2 bases from V and 2 bases from J, the junction contained 4 bases not matched to a gene. Germline values: CDR1 SGHTA, CDR2 FQGNSA. CDR3 DNA sequence: TGTGCCAGCAGCTTACGGGCTAGCGGGAGGGCTGGGGCCAACGTCCTGACTTTC. Its translation: CASSLRASGRAGANVLTF.

J is TRBJ2-7 and V is TRBV11-3; 7 nucleotides match TRBD2. From germline, CDR1 is SGHNT and CDR2 YENEEA. Unmatched junction bases numbered 6, after V lost 2 bases and J lost 2 bases. The CDR3 sequence is 15 residues long. The CDR3 DNA follows: TGTGCCAGCAGCTTACTCGGGGGGAATCCCTACGAGCAGTACTTC. This codes for CASSLLGGNPYEQYF.